A single sample is the source of the 14 T cell receptor beta chains below, sequenced in a study of OX40 agonist ivuxolimab in advanced cancers. The method behind the library was the immunoSEQ multiplex PCR assay. TCRdb retrieved this table from immuneACCESS and kept in-frame rearrangements only. Not all clones are present; in checked studies, unresolved V genes account for under half, and no reason is known for the remainder. This sample holds 100,000 or so clones; more than 85% were observed only once. Clones ranked in the top ten supply approximately 0.58% of the sample. The source material was CD4+ or CD8+ T cells sorted from blood, sampled in a trial of the OX40 agonist ivuxolimab. All receptors come from an adult with an advanced solid tumor such as melanoma, head and neck, liver or kidney cancer.

The J gene is TRBJ1-5, the V gene TRBV5-5, with 10 bases identical to TRBD1. There are 17 residues in the CDR3. The trim removed 4 bases at V and 13 bases at J, leaving 20 bases unmatched. Germline CDR1 and CDR2: SGHKS and YYEKEE (reference sequence). The CDR3 sequence: CASSADRGQDQQRGQHF. The CDR3 bases are TGTGCCAGCAGCGCAGACAGGGGGCAAGACCAACAGCGGGGACAGCATTTT.

The chain couples TRBV30 to TRBJ2-1; no reliable D call. Germline CDR1 and CDR2: GTSNPN and SVGIG (reference sequence). Trimming took 0 bases from V and 2 from J, leaving 11 bases between them. The CDR3 spans 15 residues. DNA for the CDR3: TGTGCCTGGAGTGTACTGGCTTCCCCCTACAATGAGCAGTTCTTC. Protein: CAWSVLASPYNEQFF.

This chain links TRBV15 with TRBJ2-6, with a possible D match to TRBD1 (6 bases). The germline V and J ends were trimmed by 1 base and 2 bases, with 12 bases remaining between them. This CDR3 comprises 17 residues. Germline CDR1 is LNHNV and CDR2 is YYDKDF (reference sequence). The CDR3, as DNA: TGTGCCACCAGCAGAGTTCCAGGGGTTACTGGGGCCAACGTCCTGACTTTC. Protein: CATSRVPGVTGANVLTF.

The rearrangement links TRBV7-6 to TRBJ2-1, with D perhaps assigned TRBD1 or TRBD2 (5 bases each). V dropped 3 bases and J dropped 12 bases, with 12 bases sitting between them. The CDR3 contains 12 residues. Per germline, CDR1 SGHVS and CDR2 FNYEAQ. CDR3 coding DNA: TGTGCCAGCAGCTTCCGAACGGGGCGGCAGTTCTTC. It translates to CASSFRTGRQFF.

This clone came up once. This chain connects TRBV6-5 to TRBJ1-2; D is unclear. The length of the CDR3 is 14 residues. Trimming pared 10 bases from V and 0 bases from J, leaving 15 bases between. Per germline, CDR1 MNHEY and CDR2 SVGAGI. The DNA for the CDR3 is TGTGCCACGTTAACAGCGGGATCTAACTATGGCTACACCTTC. Encoded protein: CATLTAGSNYGYTF.

This rearrangement joins TRBV28 to TRBJ1-1, with 8 bases matching TRBD1. V gave up 2 bases and J gave up 8 bases; unmatched junction bases: 4. This CDR3 spans 13 amino acids. Germline V gene lookup returns CDR1 MDHEN and CDR2 SYDVKM. Written as DNA, the CDR3 is TGTGCCAGCAGTTTAGAGTGGACAGGGGAAGCTTTCTTT. This sequence encodes CASSLEWTGEAFF.

The chain links TRBV18 to TRBJ2-5, with 10 bases fitting TRBD1. The length of the CDR3 is 15 residues. V dropped 0 bases and J dropped 4; count of bases not matched to a gene: 2. Germline loops: CDR1 KGHSH, CDR2 LQKENI. The CDR3 reads CASSPPGTGAETQYF. The CDR3 DNA sequence: TGTGCCAGCTCACCACCGGGGACAGGGGCAGAGACCCAGTACTTC.

The chain is built from TRBV28 and TRBJ2-1; TRBD2 aligns across 13 bases. Germline V CDR1 and CDR2: MDHEN, SYDVKM. V lost 5 bases, J lost 9 bases, and 10 bases stayed unmatched. The CDR3 runs to 16 residues. CDR3 sequence: CASSRLTSGRVGEQFF. CDR3 coding DNA: TGTGCCAGCAGTCGCCTTACTAGCGGGAGGGTGGGTGAGCAGTTCTTC.

The chain has TRBV6-5 and TRBJ2-7; no reliable D call. Germline V gene sequence: CDR1 MNHEY, CDR2 SVGAGI. The CDR3 spans 13 residues. V was trimmed by 1 base and J by 4 bases, leaving 8 bases between them. The CDR3 region is CASSYLDGYEQYF. The CDR3 nucleotides are TGTGCCAGCAGTTACTTAGACGGATACGAGCAGTACTTC.

The chain carries TRBV7-9 and TRBJ2-5; no clear D gene. The CDR3 runs to 13 residues. Germline CDR1 and CDR2: SEHNR and FQNEAQ (reference sequence). Trimming took 5 bases from V and 5 from J, leaving 12 bases between them. The CDR3 reads CASSPRNFETQYF. CDR3 bases: TGTGCCAGCAGCCCACGGAATTTTGAGACCCAGTACTTC.

The V call is TRBV14, the J call TRBJ1-2, with D possibly being TRBD1 (5 bases). The CDR3 is 15 amino acids. Trimming took off 0 bases at V and 7 bases at J, with 15 bases between the two ends. Germline lookup yields CDR1 SGHDN and CDR2 FVKESK. CDR3 coding DNA: TGTGCCAGCAGCCAAGATATAGCGGGACTTGGTGGCTACACCTTC. Translated: CASSQDIAGLGGYTF. Together with reference TRBV14 and TRBJ1-2, the CDR3 gives the full variable domain: EAGVTQFPSHSVIEKGQTVTLRCDPISGHDNLYWYRRVMGKEIKFLLHFVKESKQDESGMPNNRFLAERTGGTYSTLKVQPAELEDSGVYFCASSQDIAGLGGYTFGSGTRLTVV.

The CDR3 reads CASSLEATLGVGYGYTF. In nucleotides, the CDR3 is TGCGCCAGCAGCTTGGAGGCCACCCTCGGGGTAGGCTATGGCTACACCTTC. The rearrangement joins TRBV5-1 to TRBJ1-2; D remains ambiguous. The V end was cut by 0 bases, the J end by 4 bases, with 19 bases between. Looked up from germline, CDR1 is SGHRS and CDR2 is YFSETQ. This CDR3 contains 17 residues.

This clone came up once. The chain combines TRBV19 with TRBJ2-5, with 9 positions matching TRBD2. CDR1 is LNHDA, CDR2 SQIVND, per germline (reference sequence). The CDR3 is 16 amino acids. Trimming took 2 bases from V and 2 from J; bases not matched to a gene: 6. The CDR3 protein is CASSISLAGPQETQYF. CDR3 nucleotide sequence: TGTGCCAGTAGTATAAGTCTAGCGGGACCACAAGAGACCCAGTACTTC.

This clone was recorded only once. V gene TRBV5-1 combines with J gene TRBJ2-1; TRBD2 matches 11 bases. With V trimmed by 7 bases and J by 5 bases, 8 bases remained unmatched. The CDR3 runs to 15 residues. Germline V CDR1 and CDR2: SGHRS, YFSETQ. The DNA of the CDR3 is TGCGCCAGCGGGCTAGCGGGAGGATTAGACAATGAGCAGTTCTTC. Amino acids: CASGLAGGLDNEQFF.